This record looks at one T cell receptor beta chain sequence and its context. As yet, its antigen is unknown. Distinct nucleotide sequences in the sample also encode this CDR3. This sample was included in a study of CD8+ T cells in alopecia areata. Looking at the study overall: In an open-label trial, patients got 5 to 10 mg tofacitinib twice daily. For 6 to 18 months, tofacitinib was taken, and 6 months off drug followed.

Once RNA had been extracted, it was reverse transcribed into cDNA to act as the sequencing template. The repertoire was sequenced with immunoSEQ multiplex PCR; TCRdb's copy has only in-frame clones and lacks some. The profile shows about 270,000 clones, roughly 60% of them singletons. Per germline, CDR1 SGHRS and CDR2 YFSETQ. V lost 0 bases, J lost 6 bases, and 9 bases lay in between. CDR3 length equals 14 residues. Points from the study as a whole: Association of baseline CD8+ expansion with response is uncertain owing to one nonresponder. Scalp clonality, together with expanded CD8+ clones among the top 100, fell significantly with tofacitinib.

As for treatment: oral pan-JAK inhibitor, 5-10 mg twice daily. This material consisted of CD4+ T cells sorted from blood, taken around week 53, from a patient treated with tofacitinib. The chain employs TRBV5-1 and TRBJ2-2; D uncertain. This receptor was identified in a human donor with alopecia areata. CDR3 coding DNA: TGCGCCAGCAGCTTGGAACGGGTTCCCGGGGAGCTGTTTTTT. Its protein is CASSLERVPGELFF.